Here is one TCR beta chain with its context. Its matching antigen is unknown. The sample originates from a study of OX40 agonist ivuxolimab in advanced cancers. Study overall: Partial responses occurred in three patients (one hepatocellular carcinoma, two cutaneous melanoma). Study-wide findings and caveats: The 0.1-3.0 mg/kg partial responders had among the lowest clonal expansion. On average, CD8+ T cells had more expanded clones than CD4+.

The V gene's germline CDR1 is MNHNY and CDR2 SVGAGI (reference sequence). The CDR3 runs to 14 residues. The V end was cut by 6 bases, the J end by 5 bases, with 16 bases between. Generated by immunoSEQ multiplex PCR, the TCRdb table keeps only in-frame clones and is missing some. The sample yields tens of thousands of clones, under 85% seen once. This sample comprised CD4+ or CD8+ T cells sorted from blood, obtained in a trial of the OX40 agonist ivuxolimab. The chain combines TRBV6-6 with TRBJ2-5; D unresolved. The receptor was derived from an adult with an advanced solid tumor such as melanoma, head and neck, liver or kidney cancer. The CDR3 DNA sequence: TGTGCCAGCAGGGGCGCCGCCACCGGGGAGACCCAGTACTTC. This codes for CASRGAATGETQYF.